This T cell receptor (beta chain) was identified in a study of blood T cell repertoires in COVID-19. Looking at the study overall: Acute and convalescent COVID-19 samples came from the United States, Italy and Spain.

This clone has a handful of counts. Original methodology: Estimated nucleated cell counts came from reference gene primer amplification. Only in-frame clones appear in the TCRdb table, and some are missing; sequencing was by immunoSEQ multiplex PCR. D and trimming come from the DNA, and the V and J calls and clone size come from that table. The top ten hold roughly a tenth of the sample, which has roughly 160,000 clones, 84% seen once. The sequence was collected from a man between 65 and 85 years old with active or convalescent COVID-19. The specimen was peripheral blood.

This CDR3 is CASSPQGAGNTIYF. CDR3 DNA sequence: TGCGCCAGCAGTCCACAGGGTGCTGGAAACACCATATATTTT. This chain joins TRBV5-1 and TRBJ1-3; D is possibly TRBD1 (6 bases). The germline CDR1 and CDR2 sequences are SGHRS and YFSETQ. Trimming left V 5 bases short and J 2 bases short, with 11 bases between. This CDR3 is built from 14 residues.